Presented here are 15 T cell receptor beta chains from one specimen sequenced in a study of T-cell memory formation after mild COVID-19 (dated by TCRdb to the early 2020s). Library method: 5' RACE. Data came from an Illumina NovaSeq 6000. TCRdb reanalyzed the raw reads on its own, using fastp at Q25 for trimming and MiXCR for clone calling, and kept in-frame beta chains. Duplicate CDR3 protein sequences are folded into a single record with the most common DNA and genes. This sample holds about 560,000 distinct CDR3 sequences; about 20% were observed only once. Of the sample, about 8.4% falls within the top ten clones. Sequencing was carried out using PBMCs or a T cell subset sorted from them (not recorded which). These TCRs come from an adult woman who had mild COVID-19 (a few samples of this study predate the infection). The sample titles of this study are shuffled in the database, so cell type and time point are left out; the donor was told from shared clones.

The chain employs TRBV7-8 and TRBJ2-3; maybe TRBD2 (6 bases). Trimming stripped 5 bases from V and 5 bases from J, with 14 bases between. Germline CDR1 reads SGHVS; CDR2 reads FQNEAQ. This CDR3 comprises 14 residues. CDR3 sequence reads: CASSPSALRDTQYF. CDR3 sequence (DNA): TGTGCCAGCAGCCCTAGCGCGTTGCGAGATACGCAGTATTTT.

This chain uses TRBV5-1 with TRBJ2-1; TRBD2 matches at 9 bases. Germline V lookup: CDR1 SGHRS, CDR2 YFSETQ. The CDR3 loop spans 14 amino acids. V trimming: 4 bases; J trimming: 8 bases; junction bases outside the gene matches: 7. CDR3 protein: CASSTGTSFHEQFF. As DNA, the CDR3 is TGCGCCAGCAGCACCGGGACTAGCTTCCATGAGCAGTTCTTC.

The V gene is TRBV5-1, the J gene TRBJ1-1; 7 bases match TRBD1. V was pared by 9 bases and J by 2 bases, with 7 bases of the junction left unmatched. The CDR3 length is 13 residues. Germline lookup yields CDR1 SGHRS and CDR2 YFSETQ. In DNA, the CDR3 is TGCGCCACCTCTTGGACAGGCAACACTGAAGCTTTCTTT. Translated: CATSWTGNTEAFF. Full variable domain (remainder filled in from reference TRBV5-1 and TRBJ1-1): KAGVTQTPRYLIKTRGQQVTLSCSPISGHRSVSWYQQTPGQGLQFLFEYFSETQRNKGNFPGRFSGRQFSNSRSEMNVSTLELGDSALYLCATSWTGNTEAFFGQGTRLTVV.

This clonotype was counted only a few times. The chain carries TRBV21-1 and TRBJ1-5. TRBV21-1 counts as a pseudogene. This CDR3 contains 19 residues. The CDR3 DNA reads as TGTGCCAGCAGCTATTTACGAGATTACGCGGAGGGGCACAATCAGCCCCAGCATTTT. Protein sequence: CASSYLRDYAEGHNQPQHF.

This clonotype was counted between two and nine times. The V gene is TRBV7-9, the J gene TRBJ2-7; D not certain. This CDR3 region has 14 residues. V lost 1 base and J lost 1, with 8 bases in between. Looked up from germline, CDR1 is SEHNR and CDR2 is FQNEAQ (reference sequence). CDR3 coding DNA: TGTGCCAGCAGCTTAGACGGCAGTTCCTACGAGCAGTACTTC. Its translation is CASSLDGSSYEQYF.

The chain is built from TRBV12-3 or TRBV12-4 and TRBJ1-1; no clear D gene. Trimming took off 4 bases at V and 1 base at J, with 10 bases between the two ends. The CDR3 is 14 amino acids. CDR3 in DNA: TGTGCCAGCAGTTCTACACGGTCGAACACTGAAGCTTTCTTT. Protein product: CASSSTRSNTEAFF.

This clonotype came up many times. This chain uses TRBV12-3 or TRBV12-4 with TRBJ2-1; D is perhaps TRBD1 or TRBD2 (5 bases each). The CDR3 spans 12 residues. The V and J ends lost 2 bases and 7 bases respectively, with 6 bases between them. DNA of the CDR3: TGTGCCAGCAGTTTATGGGGGAATGAGCAGTTCTTC. Translation gives CASSLWGNEQFF.

This clonotype was observed a few times. The chain recombines TRBV6-2 or TRBV6-3 with TRBJ2-2, with 7 positions matching TRBD1. The CDR3 has 16 amino acids. The J segment lost 3 bases and the V segment lost 0 bases, leaving 4 bases of the junction unmatched. CDR1 MNHEY and CDR2 SVGEGT come from the germline V gene. CDR3: CASSYSGGADTGELFF. CDR3 nucleotides: TGTGCCAGCAGTTACTCAGGGGGCGCGGACACCGGGGAGCTGTTTTTT.

This clonotype appeared a few times. This chain uses TRBV7-9 with TRBJ2-3, with 7 positions matching TRBD2. Germline trimming cut 5 bases from V and 0 bases from J; bases unmatched to any gene: 5. The CDR3 runs 15 residues. In germline, CDR1 is SEHNR, CDR2 FQNEAQ (reference sequence). CDR3 coding DNA: TGTGCCAGCAGCCAGATAGCGGGTAGCACAGATACGCAGTATTTT. This encodes CASSQIAGSTDTQYF. Variable domain in full (rest from reference TRBV7-9 and TRBJ2-3): DTGVSQNPRHKITKRGQNVTFRCDPISEHNRLYWYRQTLGQGPEFLTYFQNEAQLEKSRLLSDRFSAERPKGSFSTLEIQRTEQGDSAMYLCASSQIAGSTDTQYFGPGTRLTVL.

This clonotype was seen only a few times. The CDR3 bases are TGTGCCAGCAGTTTAATGAGGGCAGGCTATGGCTACACCTTC. Translation gives CASSLMRAGYGYTF. The rearrangement links TRBV12-3 or TRBV12-4 to TRBJ1-2; D is unclear. V was shortened by 2 bases and J by 4 bases, with 11 bases between the two germline ends. This CDR3 contains 14 residues.

This clonotype was found a few times. The rearrangement uses TRBV18 and TRBJ2-1; D gene unclear. Deletions cut 3 bases from V and 5 bases from J, with 5 bases between. Per germline, CDR1 KGHSH and CDR2 LQKENI. CDR3 size: 12 residues. The CDR3 is CASSPADNEQFF. In nucleotides, the CDR3 is TGTGCCAGCTCACCGGCGGACAATGAGCAGTTCTTC. The entire variable domain, with the rest obtained from reference TRBV18 and TRBJ2-1, is as follows: NAGVMQNPRHLVRRRGQEARLRCSPMKGHSHVYWYRQLPEEGLKFMVYLQKENIIDESGMPKERFSAEFPKEGPSILRIQQVVRGDSAAYFCASSPADNEQFFGPGTRLTVL.

This clonotype was found a few times. The chain is built from TRBV7-9 and TRBJ1-1; TRBD1 aligns across 7 bases. This CDR3 has 14 amino acids. CDR1 and CDR2 from the germline V gene are SEHNR and FQNEAQ (reference sequence). Trimming removed 5 bases from V and 1 base from J; junction bases left unmatched: 4. The CDR3 coding sequence is TGTGCCAGCAGCCGGACAGGCACGAACACTGAAGCTTTCTTT. It codes for CASSRTGTNTEAFF.

V usage is TRBV5-6 and J usage is TRBJ2-7; D assignment may be TRBD1 or TRBD2 (6 bases each). The V and J ends lost 6 bases and 5 bases respectively, with 18 bases between them. CDR3 length: 14 amino acids. Germline CDR1 is SGHDT and CDR2 is YYEEEE. CDR3 in amino acids: CASKVGGREDEQYF. For the CDR3, the DNA is TGTGCCAGCAAGGTCGGGGGCAGGGAAGACGAGCAGTACTTC.

In this sample, this clonotype turned up many times. CDR3 sequence reads: CASSPPRQGAPTDTQYF. The DNA for the CDR3 is TGTGCCAGCAGCCCCCCCAGACAGGGGGCGCCTACAGATACGCAGTATTTT. The chain combines TRBV7-9 with TRBJ2-3, with 10 positions matching TRBD1. CDR3 length: 17 residues. Unmatched junction bases numbered 11, after V lost 5 bases and J lost 3 bases. Germline V gives CDR1 SEHNR, CDR2 FQNEAQ (reference sequence).

This clonotype showed up just once. The chain couples TRBV7-9 to TRBJ1-1; unclear D gene. V lost 6 bases, J lost 4 bases, and 9 bases lay in between. The CDR3 runs 12 residues. Per germline, CDR1 SEHNR and CDR2 FQNEAQ (reference sequence). The CDR3 here is CASSKGTTEAFF. CDR3 DNA: TGTGCCAGCAGTAAGGGAACCACTGAAGCTTTCTTT.